This TCR beta chain originates from a study of blood T cells in healthy people across ages. Donation came from healthy Caucasian individuals in Russia who were aged 6 to 90. Using a J-beta primer mix together with a sample-barcoded 5' primer, a second PCR was run for about 7 to 12 cycles. TCRdb analysed the 5' RACE reads with MiXCR anew, one entry per CDR3 protein. The sample includes over a million distinct CDR3 sequences, approximately 26% seen only once; the top ten take around 0.75%. CDR3 length: 14 residues. V lost 0 bases and J lost 3, with 10 bases in between. Germline CDR1 is SGDLS and CDR2 is YYNGEE. These sequences were also reported in another study, on T cells of mothers and their children. That investigation notes: Similar effects of thymic selection on TCR recombination output were recorded in related and unrelated pairs. Sequencing revealed no T cell clones that were persistent and microchimeric.

The specimen was blood. This sequence originates from a girl aged 2-10 years in good health. The V gene is TRBV9, the J gene TRBJ2-7, with D uncertain. CDR3 protein: CASSVGSFGYEQYF. CDR3 in DNA: TGTGCCAGCAGCGTAGGTTCTTTTGGCTACGAGCAGTACTTC.